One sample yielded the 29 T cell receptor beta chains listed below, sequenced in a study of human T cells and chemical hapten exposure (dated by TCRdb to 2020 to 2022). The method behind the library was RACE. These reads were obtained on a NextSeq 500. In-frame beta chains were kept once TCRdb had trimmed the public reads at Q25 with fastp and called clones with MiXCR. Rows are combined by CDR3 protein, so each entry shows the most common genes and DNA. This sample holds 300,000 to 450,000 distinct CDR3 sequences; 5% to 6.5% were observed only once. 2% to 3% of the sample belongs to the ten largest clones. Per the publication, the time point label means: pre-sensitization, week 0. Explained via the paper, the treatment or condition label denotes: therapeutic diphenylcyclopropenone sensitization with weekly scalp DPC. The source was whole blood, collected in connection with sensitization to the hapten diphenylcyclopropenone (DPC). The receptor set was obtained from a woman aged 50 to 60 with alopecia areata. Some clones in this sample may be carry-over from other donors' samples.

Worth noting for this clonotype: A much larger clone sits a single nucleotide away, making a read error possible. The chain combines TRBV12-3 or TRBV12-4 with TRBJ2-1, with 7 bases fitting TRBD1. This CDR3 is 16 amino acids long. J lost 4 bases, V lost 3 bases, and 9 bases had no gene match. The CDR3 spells CASSFPTGERYNEQFF. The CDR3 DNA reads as TGTGCCAGCAGTTTTCCTACAGGGGAGAGATACAATGAGCAGTTCTTC.

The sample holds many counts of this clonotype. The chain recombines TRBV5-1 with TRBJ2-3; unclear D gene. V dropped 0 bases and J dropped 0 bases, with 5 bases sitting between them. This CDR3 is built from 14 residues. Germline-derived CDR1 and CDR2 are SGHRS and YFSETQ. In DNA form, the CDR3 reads TGCGCCAGCAGCTTGGAATCAAGCACAGATACGCAGTATTTT. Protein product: CASSLESSTDTQYF.

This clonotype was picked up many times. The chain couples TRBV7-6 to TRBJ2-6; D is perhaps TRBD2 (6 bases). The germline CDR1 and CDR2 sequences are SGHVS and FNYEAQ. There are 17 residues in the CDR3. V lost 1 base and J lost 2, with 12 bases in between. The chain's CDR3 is CASSLGSGEAGANVLTF. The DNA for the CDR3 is TGTGCCAGCAGCTTAGGTTCGGGAGAGGCTGGGGCCAACGTCCTGACTTTC. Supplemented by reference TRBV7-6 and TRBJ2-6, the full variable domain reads GAGVSQSPRYKVTKRGQDVALRCDPISGHVSLYWYRQALGQGPEFLTYFNYEAQQDKSGLPNDRFSAERPEGSISTLTIQRTEQRDSAMYRCASSLGSGEAGANVLTFGAGSRLTVL.

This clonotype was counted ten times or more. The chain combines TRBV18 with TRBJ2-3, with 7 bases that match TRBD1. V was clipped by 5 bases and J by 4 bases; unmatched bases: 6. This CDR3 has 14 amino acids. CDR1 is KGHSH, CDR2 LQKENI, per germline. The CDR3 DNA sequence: TGTGCCAGCTCATCGCGGACAGGAGCAGATACGCAGTATTTT. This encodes CASSSRTGADTQYF.

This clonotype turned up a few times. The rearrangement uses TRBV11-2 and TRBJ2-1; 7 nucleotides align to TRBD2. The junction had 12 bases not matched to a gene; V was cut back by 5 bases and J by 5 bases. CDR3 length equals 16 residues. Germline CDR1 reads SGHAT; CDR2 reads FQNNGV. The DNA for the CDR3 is TGTGCCAGCAGCCTTATAAGCGGGAAGGGACACAATGAGCAGTTCTTC. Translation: CASSLISGKGHNEQFF. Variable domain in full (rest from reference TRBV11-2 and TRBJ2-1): EAGVAQSPRYKIIEKRQSVAFWCNPISGHATLYWYQQILGQGPKLLIQFQNNGVVDDSQLPKDRFSAERLKGVDSTLKIQPAKLEDSAVYLCASSLISGKGHNEQFFGPGTRLTVL.

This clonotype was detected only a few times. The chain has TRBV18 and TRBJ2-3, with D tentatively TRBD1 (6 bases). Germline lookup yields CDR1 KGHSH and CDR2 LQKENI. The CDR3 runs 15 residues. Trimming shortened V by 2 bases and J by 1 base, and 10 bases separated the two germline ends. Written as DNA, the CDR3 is TGTGCCAGCTCACCAAGGGGGATCGGCACAGATACGCAGTATTTT. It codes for CASSPRGIGTDTQYF.

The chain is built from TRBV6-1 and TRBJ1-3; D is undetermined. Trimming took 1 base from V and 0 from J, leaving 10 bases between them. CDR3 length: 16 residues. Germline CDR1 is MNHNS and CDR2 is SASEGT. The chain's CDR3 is CASSEVGPDSGNTIYF. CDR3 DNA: TGTGCCAGCAGTGAAGTGGGTCCTGACTCTGGAAACACCATATATTTT.

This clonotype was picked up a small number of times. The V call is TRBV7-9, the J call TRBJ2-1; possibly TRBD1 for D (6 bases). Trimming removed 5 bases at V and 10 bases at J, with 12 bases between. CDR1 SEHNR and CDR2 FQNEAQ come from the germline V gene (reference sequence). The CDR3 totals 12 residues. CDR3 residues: CASSQTGLEQFF. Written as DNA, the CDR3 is TGTGCCAGCAGCCAGACAGGTCTGGAGCAGTTCTTC.

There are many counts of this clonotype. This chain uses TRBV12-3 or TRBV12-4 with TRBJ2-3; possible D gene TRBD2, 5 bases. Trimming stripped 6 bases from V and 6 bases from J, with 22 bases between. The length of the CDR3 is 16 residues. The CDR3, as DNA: TGTGCCAGCAGCAATATTGGACTTCCCGTCGGGGATACGCAGTATTTT. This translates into CASSNIGLPVGDTQYF.

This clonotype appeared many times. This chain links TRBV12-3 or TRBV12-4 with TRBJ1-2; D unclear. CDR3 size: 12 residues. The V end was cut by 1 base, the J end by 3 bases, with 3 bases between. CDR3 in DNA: TGTGCCAGCAGTTTAGACCACTATGGCTACACCTTC. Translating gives CASSLDHYGYTF.

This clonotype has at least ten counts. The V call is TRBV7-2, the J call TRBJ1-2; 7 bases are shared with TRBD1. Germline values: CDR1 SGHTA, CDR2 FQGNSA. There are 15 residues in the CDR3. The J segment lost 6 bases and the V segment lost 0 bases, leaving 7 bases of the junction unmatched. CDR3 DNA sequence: TGTGCCAGCAGCTTAGCCGGGACAGCTATACATGGCTACACCTTC. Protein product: CASSLAGTAIHGYTF.

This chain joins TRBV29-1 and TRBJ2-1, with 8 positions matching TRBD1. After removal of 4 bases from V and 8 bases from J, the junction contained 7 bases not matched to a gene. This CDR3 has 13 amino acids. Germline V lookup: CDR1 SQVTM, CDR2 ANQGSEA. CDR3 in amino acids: CSVGQGISDEQFF. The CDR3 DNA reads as TGCAGCGTTGGACAGGGGATCTCCGATGAGCAGTTCTTC.

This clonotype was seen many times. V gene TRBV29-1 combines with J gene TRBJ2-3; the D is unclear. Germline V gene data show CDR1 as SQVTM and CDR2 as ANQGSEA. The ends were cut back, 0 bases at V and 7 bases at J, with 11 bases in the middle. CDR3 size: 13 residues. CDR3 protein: CSVEDAGINTQYF. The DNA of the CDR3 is TGCAGCGTTGAAGATGCCGGAATAAATACGCAGTATTTT.

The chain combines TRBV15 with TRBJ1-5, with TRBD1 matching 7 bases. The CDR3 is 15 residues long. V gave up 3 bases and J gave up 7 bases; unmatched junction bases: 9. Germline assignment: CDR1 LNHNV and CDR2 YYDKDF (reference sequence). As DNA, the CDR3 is TGTGCCACCAGCAGGGCAACAGGGGCGGGACAGCCCCAGCATTTT. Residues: CATSRATGAGQPQHF.

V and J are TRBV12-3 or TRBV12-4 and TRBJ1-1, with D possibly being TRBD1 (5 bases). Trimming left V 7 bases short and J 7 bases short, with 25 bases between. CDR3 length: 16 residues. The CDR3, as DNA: TGTGCCAGCAATCCGGGCCGGAGGGGCTCGCGGGGTGAAGCTTTCTTT. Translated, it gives CASNPGRRGSRGEAFF.

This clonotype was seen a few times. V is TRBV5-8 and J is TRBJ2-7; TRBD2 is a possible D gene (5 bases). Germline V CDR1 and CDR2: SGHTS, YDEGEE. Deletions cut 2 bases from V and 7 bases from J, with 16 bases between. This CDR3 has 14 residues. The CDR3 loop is CASSLRTLLGEQYF. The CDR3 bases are TGTGCCAGCAGCTTAAGGACTCTCCTTGGGGAGCAGTACTTC.

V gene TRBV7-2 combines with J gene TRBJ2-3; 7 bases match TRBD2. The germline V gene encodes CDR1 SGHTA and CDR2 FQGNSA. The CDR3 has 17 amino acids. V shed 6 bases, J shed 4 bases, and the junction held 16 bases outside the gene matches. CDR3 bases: TGTGCCAGCAGTGCTGACCTGGGACTACCCCACCCAGATACGCAGTATTTT. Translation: CASSADLGLPHPDTQYF.

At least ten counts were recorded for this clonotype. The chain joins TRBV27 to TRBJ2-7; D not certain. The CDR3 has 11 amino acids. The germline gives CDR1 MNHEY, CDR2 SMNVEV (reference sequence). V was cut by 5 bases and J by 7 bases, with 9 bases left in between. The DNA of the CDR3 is TGTGCCAGCAGTCCCTTCGGTGAGCAGTACTTC. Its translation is CASSPFGEQYF.

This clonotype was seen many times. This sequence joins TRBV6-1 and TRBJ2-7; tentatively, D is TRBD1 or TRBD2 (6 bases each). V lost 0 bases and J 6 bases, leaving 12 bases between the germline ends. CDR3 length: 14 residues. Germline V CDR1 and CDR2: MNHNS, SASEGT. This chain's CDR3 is CASSEAGGPSEQYF. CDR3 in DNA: TGTGCCAGCAGTGAAGCTGGGGGGCCCAGCGAGCAGTACTTC.

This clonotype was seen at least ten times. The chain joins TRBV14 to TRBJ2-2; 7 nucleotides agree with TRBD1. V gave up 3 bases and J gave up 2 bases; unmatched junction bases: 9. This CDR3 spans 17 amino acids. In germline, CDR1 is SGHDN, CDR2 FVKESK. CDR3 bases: TGTGCCAGCAGCCAGAGACGTGGGACAGTTAACACCGGGGAGCTGTTTTTT. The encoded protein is CASSQRRGTVNTGELFF.

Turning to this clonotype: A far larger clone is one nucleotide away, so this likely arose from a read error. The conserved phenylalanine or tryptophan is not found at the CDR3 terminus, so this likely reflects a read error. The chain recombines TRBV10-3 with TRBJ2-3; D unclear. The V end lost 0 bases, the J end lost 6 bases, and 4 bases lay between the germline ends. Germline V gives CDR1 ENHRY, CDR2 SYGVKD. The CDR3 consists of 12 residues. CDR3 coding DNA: TGTGCCATCAGTGAGTCGGGGGATACGCAGTATTCT. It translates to CAISESGDTQYS.

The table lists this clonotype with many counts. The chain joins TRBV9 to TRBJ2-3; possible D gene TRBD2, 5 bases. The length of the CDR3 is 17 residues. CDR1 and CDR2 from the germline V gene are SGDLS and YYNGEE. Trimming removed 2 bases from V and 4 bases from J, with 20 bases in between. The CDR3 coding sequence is TGTGCCAGCAGCGTGACGATGGCGTTGGAGGTCGCAGATACGCAGTATTTT. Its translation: CASSVTMALEVADTQYF.

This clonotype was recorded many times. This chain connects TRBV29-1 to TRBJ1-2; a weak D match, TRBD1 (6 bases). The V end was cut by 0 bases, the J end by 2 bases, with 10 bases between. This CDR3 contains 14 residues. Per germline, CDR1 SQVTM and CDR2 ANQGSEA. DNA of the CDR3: TGCAGCGTTGAAGACCACAGGGTCAACTATGGCTACACCTTC. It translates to CSVEDHRVNYGYTF. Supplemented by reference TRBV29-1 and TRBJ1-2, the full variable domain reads SAVISQKPSRDICQRGTSLTIQCQVDSQVTMMFWYRQQPGQSLTLIATANQGSEATYESGFVIDKFPISRPNLTFSTLTVSNMSPEDSSIYLCSVEDHRVNYGYTFGSGTRLTVV.

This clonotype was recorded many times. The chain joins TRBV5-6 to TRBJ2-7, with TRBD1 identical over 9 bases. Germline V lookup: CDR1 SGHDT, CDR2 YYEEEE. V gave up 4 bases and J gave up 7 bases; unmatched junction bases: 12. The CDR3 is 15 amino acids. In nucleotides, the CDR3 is TGTGCCAGCAGCCCCACAGGGGGCCGGGACCGGGAGCAGTACTTC. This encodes CASSPTGGRDREQYF.

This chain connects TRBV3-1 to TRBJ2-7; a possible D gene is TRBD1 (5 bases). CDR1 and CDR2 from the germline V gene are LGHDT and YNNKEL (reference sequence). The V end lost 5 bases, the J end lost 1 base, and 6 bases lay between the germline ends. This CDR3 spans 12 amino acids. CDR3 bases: TGTGCCAGCAGCAAGGGGTCCTACGAGCAGTACTTC. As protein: CASSKGSYEQYF.

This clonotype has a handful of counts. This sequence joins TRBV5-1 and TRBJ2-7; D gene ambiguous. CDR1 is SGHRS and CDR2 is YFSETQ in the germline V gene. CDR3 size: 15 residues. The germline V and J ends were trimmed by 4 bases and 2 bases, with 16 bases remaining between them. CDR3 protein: CASSPSVGSTYEQYF. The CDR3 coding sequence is TGCGCCAGCAGCCCGTCAGTGGGGTCAACCTACGAGCAGTACTTC. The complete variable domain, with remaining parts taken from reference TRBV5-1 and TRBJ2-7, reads KAGVTQTPRYLIKTRGQQVTLSCSPISGHRSVSWYQQTPGQGLQFLFEYFSETQRNKGNFPGRFSGRQFSNSRSEMNVSTLELGDSALYLCASSPSVGSTYEQYFGPGTRLTVT.

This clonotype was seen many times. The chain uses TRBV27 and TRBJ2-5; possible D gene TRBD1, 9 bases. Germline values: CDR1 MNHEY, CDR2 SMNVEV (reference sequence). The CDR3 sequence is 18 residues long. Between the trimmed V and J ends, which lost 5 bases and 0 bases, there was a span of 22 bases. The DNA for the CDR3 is TGTGCCAGCAGTCTCGGGGGGGGACAGGGCAGAAACCAAGAGACCCAGTACTTC. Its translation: CASSLGGGQGRNQETQYF.

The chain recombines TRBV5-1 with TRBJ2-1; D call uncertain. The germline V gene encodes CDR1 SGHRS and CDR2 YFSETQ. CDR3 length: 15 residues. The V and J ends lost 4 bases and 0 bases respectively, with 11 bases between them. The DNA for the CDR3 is TGCGCCAGCAGCCAATACTCGAGCTCCTACAATGAGCAGTTCTTC. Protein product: CASSQYSSSYNEQFF.

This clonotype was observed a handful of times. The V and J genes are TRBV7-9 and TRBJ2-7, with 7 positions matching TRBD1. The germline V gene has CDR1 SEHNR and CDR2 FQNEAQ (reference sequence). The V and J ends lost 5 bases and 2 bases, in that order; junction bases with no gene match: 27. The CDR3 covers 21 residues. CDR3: CASSPIPHPGTATPWAYEQYF. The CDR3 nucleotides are TGTGCCAGCAGCCCCATTCCCCACCCCGGGACAGCCACTCCATGGGCCTACGAGCAGTACTTC.